One and the same sample provided the 3 T cell receptor beta chains below, sequenced in a study of blood T cell repertoires in COVID-19 (dated by TCRdb to 2019 to 2021). Libraries were prepared through the immunoSEQ multiplex PCR assay. Entries here come from immuneACCESS through TCRdb and include only in-frame sequences with V and J called. Some clones fail to appear in such tables; in the studies checked, an unresolved V gene covers under half of the shortfall, and the cause of the remainder is unknown. This sample holds fewer than 85,000 clones; 75% to 90% were observed only once. Just over 8% of the sample lies in the top ten. The sample comprised peripheral blood. All receptors come from a man between 50 and 59 years old with active COVID-19.

This chain joins TRBV4-1 and TRBJ1-6; D remains unclear. Germline loops: CDR1 MGHRA, CDR2 YSYEKL. V lost 1 base and J lost 0, with 4 bases in between. The CDR3 has 15 amino acids. In DNA, the CDR3 is TGCGCCAGCAGCCAAGGGAGCTCCTATAATTCACCCCTCCACTTT. Translation gives CASSQGSSYNSPLHF.

The V gene is TRBV7-9, the J gene TRBJ1-1, with 8 bases aligning to TRBD1. Looked up from germline, CDR1 is SEHNR and CDR2 is FQNEAQ (reference sequence). With V trimmed by 5 bases and J by 4 bases, 6 bases remained unmatched. This CDR3 spans 14 amino acids. The CDR3 spells CASSQGQGRTEAFF. The CDR3 bases are TGTGCCAGCAGCCAAGGACAGGGTCGCACTGAAGCTTTCTTT.

The chain combines TRBV19 with TRBJ2-5; 8 nucleotides align to TRBD1. The length of the CDR3 is 13 residues. CDR1 and CDR2 from the germline V gene are LNHDA and SQIVND (reference sequence). J lost 2 bases, V lost 6 bases, and 2 bases had no gene match. CDR3 in amino acids: CASSGTGQETQYF. As DNA, the CDR3 is TGTGCCAGTAGCGGGACAGGTCAAGAGACCCAGTACTTC.